This record covers a single T cell receptor (beta chain). The sample belongs to a study of Ad26.COV2.S vaccination and SARS-CoV-2 variants. This sample's treatment: roughly 18 received Ad26.COV2.S at low or high dose, single or two shots; five or six received placebo; per-sample allocation not given. Following the first vaccine or placebo injection, samples were taken on day 63. Sequencing was performed with immunoSEQ multiplex PCR; in TCRdb, only in-frame clones are kept and a portion is missing. The sample holds over 250,000 clones; roughly 86% are singletons and the top ten take over 2.5%. The receptor was derived from a person between 18 and 60 years old who received the Ad26.COV2.S COVID-19 vaccine or a placebo. The sample consisted of peripheral blood, taken in a trial of Ad26.COV2.S vaccine versus placebo.

Here the CDR3 DNA reads TGTGCCAGCAGCCTCGACAGGACTTCCTACGAGCAGTACTTC. Amino acid sequence: CASSLDRTSYEQYF. The chain joins TRBV7-2 to TRBJ2-7, with D perhaps TRBD1 (6 bases). Germline values: CDR1 SGHTA, CDR2 FQGNSA. This CDR3 comprises 14 residues. Trimming took 5 bases from V and 1 from J, leaving 12 bases between them.